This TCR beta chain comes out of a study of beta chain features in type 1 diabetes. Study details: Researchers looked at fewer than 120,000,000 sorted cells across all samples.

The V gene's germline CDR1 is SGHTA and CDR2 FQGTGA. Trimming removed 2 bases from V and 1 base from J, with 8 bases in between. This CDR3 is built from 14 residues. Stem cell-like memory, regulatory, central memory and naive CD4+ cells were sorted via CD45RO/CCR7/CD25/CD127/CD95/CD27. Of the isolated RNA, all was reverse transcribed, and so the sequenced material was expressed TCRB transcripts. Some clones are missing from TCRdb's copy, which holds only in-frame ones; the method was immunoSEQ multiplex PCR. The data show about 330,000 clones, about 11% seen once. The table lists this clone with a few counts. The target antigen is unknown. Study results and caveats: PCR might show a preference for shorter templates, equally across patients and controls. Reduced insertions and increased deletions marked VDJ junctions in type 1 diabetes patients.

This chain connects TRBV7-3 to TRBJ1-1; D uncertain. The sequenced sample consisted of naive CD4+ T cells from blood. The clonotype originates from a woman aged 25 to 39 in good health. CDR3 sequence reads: CASSLFTGNTEAFF. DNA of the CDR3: TGTGCCAGCAGCTTATTTACTGGGAACACTGAAGCTTTCTTT. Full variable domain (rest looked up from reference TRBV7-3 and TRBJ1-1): GAGVSQTPSNKVTEKGKYVELRCDPISGHTALYWYRQSLGQGPEFLIYFQGTGAADDSGLPNDRFFAVRPEGSVSTLKIQRTERGDSAVYLCASSLFTGNTEAFFGQGTRLTVV.